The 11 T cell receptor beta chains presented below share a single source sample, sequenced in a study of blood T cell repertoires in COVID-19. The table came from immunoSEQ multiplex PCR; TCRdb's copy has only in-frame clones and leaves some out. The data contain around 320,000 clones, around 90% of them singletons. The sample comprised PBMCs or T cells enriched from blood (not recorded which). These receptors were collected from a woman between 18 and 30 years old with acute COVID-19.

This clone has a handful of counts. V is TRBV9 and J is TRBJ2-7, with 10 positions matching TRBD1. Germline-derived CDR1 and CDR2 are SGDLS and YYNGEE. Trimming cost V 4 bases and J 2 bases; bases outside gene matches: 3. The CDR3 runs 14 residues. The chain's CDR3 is CASSLGQGTYEQYF. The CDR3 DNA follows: TGTGCCAGCAGCTTGGGACAGGGGACCTACGAGCAGTACTTC.

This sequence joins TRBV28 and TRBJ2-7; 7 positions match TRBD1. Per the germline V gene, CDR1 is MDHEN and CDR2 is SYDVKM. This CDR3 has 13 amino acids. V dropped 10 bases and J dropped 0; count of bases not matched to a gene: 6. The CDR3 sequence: CATLYRGSYEQYF. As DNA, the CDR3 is TGTGCCACCTTATACAGGGGCTCCTACGAGCAGTACTTC.

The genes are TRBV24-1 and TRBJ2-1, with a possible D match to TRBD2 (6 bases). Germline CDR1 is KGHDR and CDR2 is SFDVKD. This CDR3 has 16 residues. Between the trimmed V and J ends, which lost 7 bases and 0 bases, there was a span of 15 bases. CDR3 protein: CATSDLASSSYNEQFF. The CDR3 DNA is TGTGCCACCAGCGATCTAGCGTCAAGCTCCTACAATGAGCAGTTCTTC.

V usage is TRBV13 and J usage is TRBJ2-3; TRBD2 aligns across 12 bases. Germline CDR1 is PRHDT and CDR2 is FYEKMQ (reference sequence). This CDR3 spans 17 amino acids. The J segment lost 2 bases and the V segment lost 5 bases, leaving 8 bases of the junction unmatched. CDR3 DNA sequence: TGTGCCAGCAGCATTCTCGGACTAGCGGGATTCACAGATACGCAGTATTTT. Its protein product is CASSILGLAGFTDTQYF.

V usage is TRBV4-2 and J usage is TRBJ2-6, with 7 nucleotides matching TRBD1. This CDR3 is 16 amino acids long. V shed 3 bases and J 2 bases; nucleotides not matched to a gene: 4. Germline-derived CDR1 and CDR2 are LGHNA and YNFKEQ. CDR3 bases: TGTGCCAGCAGCCACGAAACAGGGGCTGGGGCCAACGTCCTGACTTTC. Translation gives CASSHETGAGANVLTF.

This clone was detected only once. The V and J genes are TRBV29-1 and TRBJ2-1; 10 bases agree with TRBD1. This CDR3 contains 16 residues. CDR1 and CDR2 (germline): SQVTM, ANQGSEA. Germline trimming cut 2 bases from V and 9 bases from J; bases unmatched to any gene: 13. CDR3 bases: TGCAGCGTTGAAATTCCCCGGGACAGGGGCGGGAGTGAGCAGTTCTTC. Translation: CSVEIPRDRGGSEQFF.

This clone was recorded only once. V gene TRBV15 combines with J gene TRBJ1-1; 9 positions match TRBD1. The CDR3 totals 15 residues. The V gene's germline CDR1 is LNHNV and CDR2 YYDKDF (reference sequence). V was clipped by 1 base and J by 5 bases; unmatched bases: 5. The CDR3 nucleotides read TGTGCCACCAGCAGAGCTCGGACAGGGGTAACTGAAGCTTTCTTT. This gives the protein CATSRARTGVTEAFF. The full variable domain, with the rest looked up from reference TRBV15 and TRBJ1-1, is DAMVIQNPRYQVTQFGKPVTLSCSQTLNHNVMYWYQQKSSQAPKLLFHYYDKDFNNEADTPDNFQSRRPNTSFCFLDIRSPGLGDTAMYLCATSRARTGVTEAFFGQGTRLTVV.

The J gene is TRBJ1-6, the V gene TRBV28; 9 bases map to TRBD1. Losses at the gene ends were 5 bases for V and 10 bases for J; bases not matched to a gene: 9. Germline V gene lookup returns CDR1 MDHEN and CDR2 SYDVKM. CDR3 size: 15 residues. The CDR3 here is CASSGTGLMSSPLHF. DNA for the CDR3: TGTGCCAGCAGTGGGACAGGGTTGATGTCCTCACCCCTCCACTTT.

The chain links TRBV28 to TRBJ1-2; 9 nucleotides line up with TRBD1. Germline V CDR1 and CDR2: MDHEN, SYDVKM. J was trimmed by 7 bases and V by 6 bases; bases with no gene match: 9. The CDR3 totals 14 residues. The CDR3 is CASRNTGTGSGYTF. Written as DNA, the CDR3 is TGTGCCAGCAGAAATACCGGGACAGGGTCTGGCTACACCTTC.

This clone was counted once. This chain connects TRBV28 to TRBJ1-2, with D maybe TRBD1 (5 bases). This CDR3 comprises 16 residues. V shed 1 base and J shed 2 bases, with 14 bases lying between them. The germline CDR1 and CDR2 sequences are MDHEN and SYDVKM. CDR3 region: CASSLLAGGINYGYTF. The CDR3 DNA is TGTGCCAGCAGTTTATTGGCCGGGGGGATAAACTATGGCTACACCTTC.

Here the CDR3 reads CASSVSGGRGQPGELFF. DNA for the CDR3: TGTGCCAGCAGCGTATCCGGAGGCAGGGGGCAACCTGGGGAGCTGTTTTTT. The V gene is TRBV9, the J gene TRBJ2-2; 8 bases map to TRBD1. The length of the CDR3 is 17 residues. J lost 8 bases, V lost 1 base, and 13 bases had no gene match. CDR1 and CDR2 (germline): SGDLS, YYNGEE.